This T cell receptor beta chain stems from a study of PD-L1 blockade in urothelial cancer. Background on the study: At 3 weeks after treatment start (second dose) and again at 6 weeks, blood was analyzed.

Time point of the sample: pretreatment peripheral blood. Patient sample counts ranged from 1 to 8, pretreatment and on-treatment. Libraries were prepared by immunoSEQ multiplex PCR; TCRdb keeps only in-frame clonotypes and omits some of them. The data show tens of thousands of clones, 79% seen once. The CDR3 sequence is 17 residues long. Per the germline V gene, CDR1 is SNHLY and CDR2 is FYNNEI. Losses at the gene ends were 1 base for V and 3 bases for J; bases not matched to a gene: 11. The source of this sequence is a man aged 70 or older with urothelial cancer. The sequencing here drew on PBMCs, taken around atezolizumab (anti-PD-L1) treatment. V is TRBV2 and J is TRBJ2-7, with 8 nucleotides matching TRBD2. The CDR3 region has the DNA TGTGCCAGCAGTGAAGGCCCGCGGACTAGCAGGAACTACGAGCAGTACTTC. Amino acid sequence: CASSEGPRTSRNYEQYF.